This passage covers 5 T cell receptor beta chains from one sample sequenced in a study of cytomegalovirus exposure and HLA in healthy donors. The PCR had 60 Vbeta and 13 Jbeta primers. Sequencing was performed with immunoSEQ multiplex PCR; in TCRdb, only in-frame clones are kept and a portion is missing. Among about 180,000 clones listed, about three quarters were seen once. Sample: PBMCs. The source of these receptors is a middle-aged man in good health and CMV-seropositive.

This clone has just one count. The chain has TRBV9 and TRBJ2-1; 9 bases align to TRBD1. The CDR3 covers 14 residues. V lost 0 bases and J lost 10; bases outside the gene matches: 5. From germline, CDR1 is SGDLS and CDR2 YYNGEE. CDR3 sequence: CASSVGGQGKEQFF. The DNA for the CDR3 is TGTGCCAGCAGCGTAGGGGGACAGGGTAAAGAGCAGTTCTTC.

The chain is built from TRBV6-5 and TRBJ2-5, with no clear D. Germline CDR1 MNHEY, CDR2 SVGAGI. This CDR3 has 13 residues. V was clipped by 6 bases and J by 1 base, with 9 bases between them. CDR3 loop: CASRTTPQETQYF. DNA of the CDR3: TGTGCCAGCAGGACAACTCCCCAAGAGACCCAGTACTTC.

The chain joins TRBV10-1 to TRBJ2-3; TRBD2 matches at 13 bases. Germline lookup yields CDR1 WNHNN and CDR2 SYGVQD (reference sequence). The CDR3 runs to 20 residues. Unmatched junction bases numbered 14, after V lost 1 base and J lost 4 bases. CDR3 coding DNA: TGCGCCAGCAGTGAGTACAGACTAGCGGGAGGTAGGGGGTCGCCAGATACGCAGTATTTT. Translation: CASSEYRLAGGRGSPDTQYF.

The chain links TRBV6-5 to TRBJ2-5; no definite D call. The DNA end lines up better with TRBJ2-7; the J call may be wrong. Germline lookup yields CDR1 MNHEY and CDR2 SVGAGI. The CDR3 is 15 amino acids. The CDR3: CASSYSGAIDYEQYF. The CDR3 coding sequence is TGTGCCAGCAGTTACTCGGGCGCTATTGACTACGAGCAGTACTTC.

The chain has TRBV11-2 and TRBJ2-1, with a possible D match to TRBD1 (6 bases). Germline loops: CDR1 SGHAT, CDR2 FQNNGV. V gave up 6 bases and J gave up 9 bases, with 12 bases separating them. The CDR3 extends over 12 amino acids. The CDR3 spells CASSLSRGEQFF. The CDR3 nucleotides are TGTGCCAGCAGTCTAAGCAGGGGTGAGCAGTTCTTC.